This is a list of T cell receptor beta chains from one sample in a study of blood T cell repertoires in COVID-19. This table comes from immunoSEQ multiplex PCR, and its TCRdb copy is limited to in-frame clones, with some not included. The table lists 70,000 to 95,000 clones, approximately 92% of them singletons, with about 6.6% in the top ten. Sequencing was done on a sample of peripheral blood. Source of these receptors: a woman in her sixties or seventies with active COVID-19. The conserved cysteine and the conserved F or W are not part of the CDR3 here. Not all rows give a size; the values are once, few, many and, for expanded clones, a class.

TRBV28	TRBJ2-7	NA	ASSLNQGSSYEQY
TRBV27	TRBJ2-1	NA	ASSLGPISGEQF
TRBV7-2	TRBJ1-6	NA	ASSFQGNSPLH
TRBV3-1/TRBV3-2	TRBJ2-4	NA	ASSPWGVNFGNIQY
TRBV7-6	TRBJ2-7	NA	ASSLAGTDYEQY
TRBV7-9	TRBJ2-1	NA	ASSLLGQGGHEQF
TRBV10-2	TRBJ1-5	NA	ASSESDKGIRYKAQH
TRBV11-2	TRBJ2-3	NA	ASSFRGLAGTDTQY
TRBV4-1	TRBJ1-4	NA	ASSQMWGDEKLF
TRBV6-6	TRBJ2-7	NA	ASTPPGGTYEQY
TRBV25-1	TRBJ2-7	NA	ASSEGGEQY
TRBV6-6	TRBJ1-2	NA	ASSTGTGSSYGYT
TRBV11-2	TRBJ1-3	once	ASSFVPNSGNTIY
TRBV7-3	TRBJ2-6	NA	ASSPGANVLT
TRBV28	TRBJ2-7	NA	ASRPAERGEQY
TRBV19	TRBJ1-6	once	ASSIETGDYSPLH
TRBV6-5	TRBJ2-2	NA	ASSSGNTGELF
TRBV16	TRBJ2-7	NA	ASSPLGLAVYEQY
TRBV3-1/TRBV3-2	TRBJ1-2	NA	ASSQDRTGSHYGYT
TRBV5-1	TRBJ2-1	NA	ASSTGLAAYNEQF
TRBV2	TRBJ2-2	NA	ASSIQGRNTGELF
TRBV12-5	TRBJ2-3	NA	ASGLGLAGGSTDTQY
TRBV28	TRBJ2-1	NA	ASSVDRYNEQF
TRBV18	TRBJ2-1	NA	ASSPPTGEGNEQF
TRBV3-1/TRBV3-2	TRBJ1-1	NA	ASSRTGNTEAF
TRBV27	TRBJ2-1	once	ASSFGPGTANEQF
TRBV3-1/TRBV3-2	TRBJ2-3	NA	AVPHPPAAHTDTQY
TRBV2	TRBJ2-5	NA	ASYRDRGKETQY
TRBV5-1	TRBJ2-6	NA	ASQGQGSGANVLT
TRBV28	TRBJ1-6	NA	ASSPRRGWPLH
TRBV6-5	TRBJ2-1	NA	ASSPNRDRDNEQF
TRBV6-5	TRBJ2-3	few	ASKKGPTQY
TRBV19	TRBJ2-3	NA	ASTAGRTDTQY
TRBV12-3/TRBV12-4	TRBJ1-5	NA	ASRAGDQPQH
TRBV28	TRBJ2-3	NA	ASSPGLGVLDTQY
TRBV28	TRBJ2-7	NA	ASSFAGAGDEQY
TRBV10-1	TRBJ1-1	NA	ASRQDGNTEAF
TRBV20-1	TRBJ2-3	NA	SARRADTQY
TRBV27	TRBJ2-3	NA	ASFTSGVPDTQY
TRBV19	TRBJ2-1	NA	ASSIEGVEQF
TRBV7-9	TRBJ2-2	NA	ASSLNKMNTGELF
TRBV7-8	TRBJ2-1	NA	ASSVLSSGGYNEQF
TRBV19	TRBJ2-1	NA	ASSILGGELGEQF
TRBV6-2/TRBV6-3	TRBJ2-3	NA	ASSYRTSGGAWTDTQY